This T cell receptor (beta chain) derives from a study of blood T cell repertoires in COVID-19. Across the study: The United States, Italy and Spain were the sources of the acute and convalescent COVID-19 samples. Sources were T cells, B-cell-depleted T cells, or PBMCs; the material itself was cDNA or gDNA.

This CDR3 comprises 18 residues. Measured with immunoSEQ multiplex PCR; TCRdb has only the in-frame clones, and not every one. Among around 190,000 clones listed, around 85% were seen once. The rearrangement uses TRBV21-1 and TRBJ1-1; TRBD1 is the table's D call and was not checked against the DNA. TRBV21-1 is a pseudogene segment. This TCR was recovered from a woman in her sixties or seventies with acute or convalescent COVID-19. The sample consisted of peripheral blood. The CDR3 bases are TGTGCCAGCAGCAAAGATGGGGTAGGACAGGGGTTAAGCACTGAAGCTTTCTTT. Its protein is CASSKDGVGQGLSTEAFF.